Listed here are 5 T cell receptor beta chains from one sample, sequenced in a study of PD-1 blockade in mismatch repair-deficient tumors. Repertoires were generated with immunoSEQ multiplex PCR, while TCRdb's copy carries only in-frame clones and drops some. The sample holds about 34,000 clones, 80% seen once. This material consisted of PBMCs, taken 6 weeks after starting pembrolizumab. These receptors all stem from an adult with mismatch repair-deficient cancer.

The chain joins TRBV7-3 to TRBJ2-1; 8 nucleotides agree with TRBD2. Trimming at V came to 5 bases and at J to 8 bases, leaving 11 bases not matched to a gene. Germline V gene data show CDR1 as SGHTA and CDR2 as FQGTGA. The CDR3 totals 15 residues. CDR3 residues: CASSPGVGLAYEQFF. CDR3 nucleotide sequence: TGTGCCAGCAGCCCTGGCGTTGGACTAGCTTATGAGCAGTTCTTC.

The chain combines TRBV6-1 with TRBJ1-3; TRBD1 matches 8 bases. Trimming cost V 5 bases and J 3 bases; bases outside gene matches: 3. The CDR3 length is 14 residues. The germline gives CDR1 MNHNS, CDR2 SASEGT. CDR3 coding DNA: TGTGCCAGCAGTAGGGACAGGTTTGGAAACACCATATATTTT. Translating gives CASSRDRFGNTIYF.

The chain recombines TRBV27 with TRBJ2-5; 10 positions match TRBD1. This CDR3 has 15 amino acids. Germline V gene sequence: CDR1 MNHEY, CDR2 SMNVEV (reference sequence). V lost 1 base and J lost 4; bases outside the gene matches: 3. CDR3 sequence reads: CASSLYRQGAETQYF. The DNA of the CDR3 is TGTGCCAGCAGTTTATACCGACAGGGGGCAGAGACCCAGTACTTC.

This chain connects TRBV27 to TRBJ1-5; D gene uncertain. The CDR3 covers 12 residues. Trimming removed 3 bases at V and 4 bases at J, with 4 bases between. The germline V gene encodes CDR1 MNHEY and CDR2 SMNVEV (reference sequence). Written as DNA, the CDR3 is TGTGCCAGCAGTTTCCAGAATCAGCCCCAGCATTTT. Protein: CASSFQNQPQHF.

CDR3: CASSLRGTSGFSTDTQYF. The CDR3 DNA reads TGTGCCAGCAGCTTAAGAGGCACTAGCGGGTTTAGCACAGATACGCAGTATTTT. V gene TRBV7-3 combines with J gene TRBJ2-3; 9 bases agree with TRBD2. Germline CDR1 and CDR2: SGHTA and FQGTGA. Unmatched junction bases numbered 8, after V lost 1 base and J lost 0 bases. CDR3 length: 18 amino acids.